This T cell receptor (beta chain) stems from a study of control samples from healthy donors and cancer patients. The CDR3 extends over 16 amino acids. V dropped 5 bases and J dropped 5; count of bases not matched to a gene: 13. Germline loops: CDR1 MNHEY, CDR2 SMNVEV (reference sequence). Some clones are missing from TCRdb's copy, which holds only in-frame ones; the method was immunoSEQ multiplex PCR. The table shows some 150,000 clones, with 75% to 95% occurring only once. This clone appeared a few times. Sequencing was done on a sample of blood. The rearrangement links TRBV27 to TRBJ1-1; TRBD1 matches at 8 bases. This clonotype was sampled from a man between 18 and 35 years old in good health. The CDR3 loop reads CASSPPLTGAGTEAFF. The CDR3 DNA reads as TGTGCCAGCAGTCCACCCTTGACAGGGGCAGGGACTGAAGCTTTCTTT.